The 10 T cell receptor beta chains below come from one sample, sequenced in a study of OX40 agonist ivuxolimab in advanced cancers. Clones were sequenced by immunoSEQ multiplex PCR, and TCRdb holds only the in-frame ones, with some missing. The sample holds roughly 48,000 clones, 85% to 90% seen once. The specimen comprised CD4+ or CD8+ T cells sorted from blood, sampled in a trial of the OX40 agonist ivuxolimab. The receptors shown here come from an adult with an advanced solid tumor such as melanoma, head and neck, liver or kidney cancer.

The chain employs TRBV7-2 and TRBJ2-3; D is undetermined. The CDR3 has 14 amino acids. V shed 5 bases and J shed 4 bases, with 13 bases lying between them. Germline-derived CDR1 and CDR2 are SGHTA and FQGNSA. The CDR3 reads CASSQPRAPDTQYF. The CDR3 coding sequence is TGTGCCAGCAGCCAACCACGGGCCCCAGATACGCAGTATTTT.

V gene TRBV20-1 combines with J gene TRBJ2-1; no firm D call. This CDR3 has 11 amino acids. Germline V gives CDR1 DFQATT, CDR2 SNEGSKA (reference sequence). V gave up 2 bases and J gave up 10 bases, with 9 bases separating them. CDR3 bases: TGCAGTGCTAGAAATTACCCAGAGCAGTTCTTC. Protein sequence: CSARNYPEQFF.

The J gene is TRBJ1-1, the V gene TRBV30, with D possibly matching TRBD1 (5 bases). Germline V gene data show CDR1 as GTSNPN and CDR2 as SVGIG (reference sequence). This CDR3 contains 13 residues. Between the trimmed V and J ends, which lost 3 bases and 4 bases, there was a span of 12 bases. CDR3 sequence (DNA): TGTGCCTGGAGGAGAGGGAGGGGCACTGAAGCTTTCTTT. Its protein product is CAWRRGRGTEAFF.

This clone was detected only once. V usage is TRBV29-1 and J usage is TRBJ2-1, with TRBD1 identical over 8 bases. Germline-derived CDR1 and CDR2 are SQVTM and ANQGSEA. The CDR3 runs to 13 residues. V lost 3 bases, J lost 5 bases, and 3 bases stayed unmatched. The CDR3 DNA reads as TGCAGCGTTGACGGGACAGGTAACAATGAGCAGTTCTTC. Amino acid sequence: CSVDGTGNNEQFF.

This rearrangement joins TRBV7-3 to TRBJ2-1, with D tentatively TRBD2 (5 bases). The germline gives CDR1 SGHTA, CDR2 FQGTGA. This CDR3 region has 13 residues. The V end was cut by 6 bases, the J end by 9 bases, with 15 bases between. CDR3 DNA: TGTGCCAGCAGTCCAGAGGGTATCGGTGAGCAGTTCTTC. Amino acid sequence: CASSPEGIGEQFF.

In DNA form, the CDR3 reads TGTGCCAGCAGCTCCGTTGGACCGAACACTGAAGCTTTCTTT. The encoded protein is CASSSVGPNTEAFF. V gene TRBV5-4 combines with J gene TRBJ1-1; D ambiguous. CDR3 length equals 14 residues. Germline V gene sequence: CDR1 SGHNT, CDR2 YYREEE (reference sequence). Trimming removed 3 bases at V and 1 base at J, with 10 bases between.

The chain combines TRBV29-1 with TRBJ2-5; perhaps TRBD1 as D (6 bases). This CDR3 comprises 12 residues. Germline CDR1 reads SQVTM; CDR2 reads ANQGSEA. Trimming took 4 bases from V and 5 from J, leaving 11 bases between them. The CDR3 nucleotides are TGCAGCGTTGGAGCCCAGGGGGAGACCCAGTACTTC. It yields the protein CSVGAQGETQYF.

The V and J genes are TRBV11-2 and TRBJ1-2; a weak D match, TRBD1 (5 bases). The CDR3 covers 14 residues. Trimming left V 4 bases short and J 6 bases short, with 15 bases between. Germline lookup yields CDR1 SGHAT and CDR2 FQNNGV. CDR3 in amino acids: CASSYYGAADGYTF. CDR3 DNA sequence: TGTGCCAGCAGCTACTATGGGGCCGCGGATGGCTACACCTTC.

The chain recombines TRBV30 with TRBJ2-5, with a weak D call TRBD1 (5 bases). V lost 1 base to trimming and J lost 1 base, with 13 bases between them. The CDR3 sequence is 15 residues long. Germline V lookup: CDR1 GTSNPN, CDR2 SVGIG (reference sequence). CDR3 sequence (DNA): TGTGCCTGGAGTGAGTTTCGAGACAGCCAAGAGACCCAGTACTTC. This sequence encodes CAWSEFRDSQETQYF.

The chain is built from TRBV18 and TRBJ2-5, with D possibly TRBD1 on 5 matching bases. V was cut by 3 bases and J by 5 bases, with 19 bases left in between. The CDR3 is 16 amino acids. In germline, CDR1 is KGHSH, CDR2 LQKENI. The CDR3 region is CASSPGRVSQWETQYF. The DNA of the CDR3 is TGTGCCAGCTCACCCGGCAGGGTTTCCCAGTGGGAGACCCAGTACTTC.